The 10 T cell receptor beta chains in this list originate from one sample, sequenced in a study of blood T cells in healthy people across ages. A second PCR, run for roughly 7 to 12 cycles, used a sample-barcoded 5' primer plus a J-beta primer mix. TCRdb fed the 5' RACE reads into MiXCR, producing one record per CDR3 protein. The sample shows about 680,000 distinct CDR3 sequences, roughly 50% of them seen only once. Source material: blood. The source of these receptors is a woman aged 60-70 years in good health.

The table lists this clonotype with a few counts. The chain recombines TRBV7-2 with TRBJ2-7; TRBD1 agrees at 9 bases. CDR1 is SGHTA, CDR2 FQGNSA, per germline. The J segment lost 6 bases and the V segment lost 4 bases, leaving 13 bases of the junction unmatched. CDR3 length: 16 residues. The CDR3 spells CASSSTSPGQGGEQYF. The CDR3, as DNA: TGTGCCAGCAGCTCCACTAGCCCGGGACAGGGAGGCGAGCAGTACTTC. The full variable domain, in which reference TRBV7-2 and TRBJ2-7 provide the parts outside the CDR3, is GAGVSQSPSNKVTEKGKDVELRCDPISGHTALYWYRQSLGQGLEFLIYFQGNSAPDKSGLPSDRFSAERTGGSVSTLTIQRTQQEDSAVYLCASSSTSPGQGGEQYFGPGTRLTVT.

There are a few counts of this clonotype. The rearrangement links TRBV20-1 to TRBJ2-7, with D perhaps TRBD1 or TRBD2 (6 bases each). With 5 bases removed from V and 2 bases from J, the gap between germline ends came to 16 bases. Germline V gene data show CDR1 as DFQATT and CDR2 as SNEGSKA (reference sequence). CDR3 length: 14 residues. DNA of the CDR3: TGCAGTGCTTCTAGGGGGGATTTAGCCTACGAGCAGTACTTC. As protein: CSASRGDLAYEQYF.

As for this clonotype: Compared with germline, one end of the junction differs, possibly owing to a read error. The chain joins TRBV7-2 to TRBJ1-5; maybe TRBD1 (5 bases). Germline-derived CDR1 and CDR2 are SGHTA and FQGNSA. This CDR3 has 15 residues. Here the CDR3 DNA reads TGTGCCAGCAGCGTAGCTGCAGGGTTAAATCAGCCCCAGCATTTT. This translates into CASSVAAGLNQPQHF.

This clonotype showed up just a few times. The chain uses TRBV4-2 and TRBJ2-1; 8 positions agree with TRBD2. The germline gives CDR1 LGHNA, CDR2 YNFKEQ. The CDR3 contains 18 residues. The trim removed 0 bases at V and 4 bases at J, leaving 11 bases unmatched. CDR3 loop: CASSQDPESGGSYNEQFF. The CDR3 nucleotides read TGTGCCAGCAGCCAAGATCCTGAATCGGGAGGGTCTTACAATGAGCAGTTCTTC.

This chain's CDR3 is CSARGLGRGNGRNTEAFF. The CDR3 nucleotides are TGCAGTGCTAGAGGATTAGGCAGGGGGAACGGGAGAAACACTGAAGCTTTCTTT. This chain connects TRBV20-1 to TRBJ1-1; 7 bases map to TRBD1. Germline CDR1 and CDR2: DFQATT and SNEGSKA (reference sequence). This CDR3 region has 18 residues. J gave up 2 bases and V 1 base, and 16 bases lay outside the gene matches.

This clonotype was seen a handful of times. The chain carries TRBV6-2 or TRBV6-3 and TRBJ2-6; D remains unclear. CDR1 and CDR2 from the germline V gene are MNHEY and SVGEGT. Trimming removed 8 bases at V and 1 base at J, with 6 bases between. This CDR3 region has 13 residues. The chain's CDR3 is CASHRSGANVLTF. In DNA, the CDR3 is TGTGCCAGCCATAGATCTGGGGCCAACGTCCTGACTTTC.

On this clonotype: A single base separates this from a much larger clone, so it may be a read error. This sequence joins TRBV6-2 or TRBV6-3 and TRBJ2-1, with D maybe TRBD2 (6 bases). This CDR3 spans 15 amino acids. The germline V and J ends were trimmed by 2 bases and 10 bases, with 18 bases remaining between them. CDR1 MNHEY and CDR2 SVGEGT come from the germline V gene. CDR3 nucleotides: TGTGCCAGCAGTTACGGGGAGGCGCCGTGGTACGAGCAGTTCTTC. Its translation is CASSYGEAPWYEQFF.

The chain recombines TRBV7-2 with TRBJ1-2; no reliable D call. The CDR3 is 15 residues long. V was shortened by 2 bases and J by 4 bases, with 14 bases between the two germline ends. Per germline, CDR1 SGHTA and CDR2 FQGNSA. CDR3 region: CASSLSRTAAYGYTF. CDR3 bases: TGTGCCAGCAGCTTAAGTCGCACAGCGGCCTATGGCTACACCTTC.

This clonotype was found a few times. The chain recombines TRBV7-2 with TRBJ2-5; D is possibly TRBD1 or TRBD2 (5 bases each). V lost 1 base and J lost 4, with 16 bases in between. This CDR3 has 16 residues. Germline lookup yields CDR1 SGHTA and CDR2 FQGNSA. CDR3 sequence reads: CASSLDGRGAGETQYF. The DNA for the CDR3 is TGTGCCAGCAGCTTAGATGGTCGAGGGGCTGGAGAGACCCAGTACTTC.

This clonotype was detected ten times or more. This chain connects TRBV5-1 to TRBJ2-3; 8 nucleotides match TRBD2. V was pared by 0 bases and J by 6 bases, with 9 bases of the junction left unmatched. The CDR3 is made up of 16 amino acids. Per germline, CDR1 SGHRS and CDR2 YFSETQ. The CDR3 sequence: CASSLGIAGTRDTQYF. The DNA of the CDR3 is TGCGCCAGCAGCTTGGGTATAGCGGGGACCCGGGATACGCAGTATTTT.